This T cell receptor beta chain originates from a study of blood T cell repertoires in COVID-19. Study overall: Sample material is recorded as cDNA or gDNA derived from T cells, B-cell-depleted T cells, or PBMCs.

Per the original methods: Estimation of nucleated cell counts relied on the amplification of reference gene primers. TCRdb's table, derived via immunoSEQ multiplex PCR, lists solely in-frame clones and lacks some. V, J and clone size derive from that table, while D and trimming were established from the DNA sequence. Of about 430,000 clones listed, around 87% are singletons. Which cohort a participant joined came from the clinical history participants gave. The CDR3 runs to 15 residues. The V gene's germline CDR1 is SGHRS and CDR2 YFSETQ. J gave up 6 bases and V 4 bases, and 11 bases lay outside the gene matches.

This chain connects TRBV5-1 to TRBJ1-2, with 8 bases identical to TRBD1. This receptor was identified in a young woman with acute COVID-19. The sample consisted of PBMCs or T cells enriched from blood (not recorded which). The CDR3 spells CASSVNMDREDGYTF. The CDR3 DNA is TGCGCCAGCAGCGTAAATATGGACAGGGAGGATGGCTACACCTTC.